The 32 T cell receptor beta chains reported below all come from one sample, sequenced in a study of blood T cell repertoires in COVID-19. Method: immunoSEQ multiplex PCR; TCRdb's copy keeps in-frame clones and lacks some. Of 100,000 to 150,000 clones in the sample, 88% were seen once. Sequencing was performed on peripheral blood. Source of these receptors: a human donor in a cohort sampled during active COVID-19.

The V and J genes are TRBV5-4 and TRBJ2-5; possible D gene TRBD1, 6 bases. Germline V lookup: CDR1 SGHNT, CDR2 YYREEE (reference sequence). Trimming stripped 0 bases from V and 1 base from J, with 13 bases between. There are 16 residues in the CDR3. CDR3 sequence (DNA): TGTGCCAGCAGCTTGGTACAGGGCACCTTCCAAGAGACCCAGTACTTC. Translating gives CASSLVQGTFQETQYF.

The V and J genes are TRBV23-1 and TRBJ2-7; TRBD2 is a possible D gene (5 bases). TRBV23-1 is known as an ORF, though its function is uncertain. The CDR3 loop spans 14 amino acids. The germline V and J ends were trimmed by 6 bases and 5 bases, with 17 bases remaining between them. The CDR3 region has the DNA TGCGCCAGCAGCCCCGGGCCGGGGATCGACGAGCAGTACTTC. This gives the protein CASSPGPGIDEQYF.

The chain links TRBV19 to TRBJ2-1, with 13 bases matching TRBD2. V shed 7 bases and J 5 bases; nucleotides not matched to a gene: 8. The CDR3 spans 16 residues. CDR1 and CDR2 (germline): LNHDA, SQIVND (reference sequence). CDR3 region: CASTVTGTSGNNEQFF. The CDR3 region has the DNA TGTGCCAGTACCGTGACCGGGACTAGCGGGAACAATGAGCAGTTCTTC.

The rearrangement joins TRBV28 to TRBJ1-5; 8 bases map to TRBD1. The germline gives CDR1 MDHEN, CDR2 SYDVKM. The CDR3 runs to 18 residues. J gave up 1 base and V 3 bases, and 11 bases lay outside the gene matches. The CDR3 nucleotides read TGTGCCAGCAGTTTGGAGACAGGGGAATCATCGAGCAATCAGCCCCAGCATTTT. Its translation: CASSLETGESSSNQPQHF.

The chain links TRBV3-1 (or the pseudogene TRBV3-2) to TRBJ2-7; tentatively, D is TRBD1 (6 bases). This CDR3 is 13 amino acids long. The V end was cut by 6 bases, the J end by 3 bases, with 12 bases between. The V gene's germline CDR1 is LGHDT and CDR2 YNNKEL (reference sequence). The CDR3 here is CASRQRGGYEQYF. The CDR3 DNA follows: TGTGCCAGCAGGCAAAGAGGGGGCTACGAGCAGTACTTC.

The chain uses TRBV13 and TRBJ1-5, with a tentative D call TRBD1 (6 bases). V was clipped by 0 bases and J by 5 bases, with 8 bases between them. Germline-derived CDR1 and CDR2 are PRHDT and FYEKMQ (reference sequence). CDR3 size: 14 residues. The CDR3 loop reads CASSLGSGDQPQHF. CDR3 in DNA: TGTGCCAGCAGCTTAGGGTCAGGGGATCAGCCCCAGCATTTT.

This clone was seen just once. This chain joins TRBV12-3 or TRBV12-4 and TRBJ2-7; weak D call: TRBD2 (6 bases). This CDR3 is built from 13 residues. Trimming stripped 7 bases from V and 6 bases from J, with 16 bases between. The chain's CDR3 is CASTVGGVREQYF. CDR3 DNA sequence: TGTGCCAGCACGGTGGGCGGGGTCCGCGAGCAGTACTTC.

CDR3 DNA sequence: TGTGCCAGCAGCGTTCGCTCCTACGAGCAGTACTTC. Its protein product is CASSVRSYEQYF. The chain is built from TRBV4-2 and TRBJ2-7; D is unresolved. V lost 5 bases, J lost 0 bases, and 5 bases lay in between. Looked up from germline, CDR1 is LGHNA and CDR2 is YNFKEQ. The CDR3 has 12 residues.

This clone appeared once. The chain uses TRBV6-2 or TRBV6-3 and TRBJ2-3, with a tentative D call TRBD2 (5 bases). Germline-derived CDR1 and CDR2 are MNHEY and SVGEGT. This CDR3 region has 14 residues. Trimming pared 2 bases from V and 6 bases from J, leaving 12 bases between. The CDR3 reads CASSYGLASDTQYF. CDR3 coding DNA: TGTGCCAGCAGTTACGGCCTAGCAAGCGATACGCAGTATTTT.

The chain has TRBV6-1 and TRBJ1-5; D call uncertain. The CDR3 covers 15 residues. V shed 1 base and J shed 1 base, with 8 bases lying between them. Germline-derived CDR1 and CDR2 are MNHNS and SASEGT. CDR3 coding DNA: TGTGCCAGCAGTGAAGGCGGTTTAAGCAATCAGCCCCAGCATTTT. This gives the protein CASSEGGLSNQPQHF.

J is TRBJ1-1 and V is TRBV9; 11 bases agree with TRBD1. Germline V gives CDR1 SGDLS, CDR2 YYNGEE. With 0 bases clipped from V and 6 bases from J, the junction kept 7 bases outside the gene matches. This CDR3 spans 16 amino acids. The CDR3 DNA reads TGTGCCAGCAGCGTAGTTGGACAGGGGGCGGGAGCTGAAGCTTTCTTT. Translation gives CASSVVGQGAGAEAFF.

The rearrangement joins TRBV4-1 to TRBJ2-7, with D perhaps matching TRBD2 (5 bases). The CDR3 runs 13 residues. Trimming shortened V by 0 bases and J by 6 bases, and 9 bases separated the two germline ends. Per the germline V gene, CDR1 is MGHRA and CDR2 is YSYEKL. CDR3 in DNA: TGCGCCAGCAGCCAAGAGGGTCGGGGCGAGCAGTACTTC. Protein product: CASSQEGRGEQYF.

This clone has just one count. CDR3 residues: CASSLGDRMNTEAFF. For the CDR3, the DNA is TGCGCCAGCAGCCTTGGGGACAGGATGAACACTGAAGCTTTCTTT. This rearrangement joins TRBV4-1 to TRBJ1-1, with 8 bases matching TRBD1. V dropped 4 bases and J dropped 0; count of bases not matched to a gene: 4. From germline, CDR1 is MGHRA and CDR2 YSYEKL. The CDR3 is made up of 15 amino acids.

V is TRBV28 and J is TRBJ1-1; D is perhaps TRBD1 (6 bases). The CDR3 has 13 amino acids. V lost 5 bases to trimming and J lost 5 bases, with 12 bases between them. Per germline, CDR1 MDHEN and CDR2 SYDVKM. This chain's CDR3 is CASSALTGTEAFF. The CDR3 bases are TGTGCCAGCAGTGCTCTAACAGGGACTGAAGCTTTCTTT. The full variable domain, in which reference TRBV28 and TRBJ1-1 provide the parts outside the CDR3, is DVKVTQSSRYLVKRTGEKVFLECVQDMDHENMFWYRQDPGLGLRLIYFSYDVKMKEKGDIPEGYSVSREKKERFSLILESASTNQTSMYLCASSALTGTEAFFGQGTRLTVV.

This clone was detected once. The CDR3 region is CASSPWGDQETQYF. As DNA, the CDR3 is TGTGCCAGCAGCCCCTGGGGGGATCAAGAGACCCAGTACTTC. This sequence joins TRBV27 and TRBJ2-5, with a weak D call TRBD2 (6 bases). V was pared by 6 bases and J by 2 bases, with 13 bases between. The germline gives CDR1 MNHEY, CDR2 SMNVEV (reference sequence). This CDR3 has 14 residues.

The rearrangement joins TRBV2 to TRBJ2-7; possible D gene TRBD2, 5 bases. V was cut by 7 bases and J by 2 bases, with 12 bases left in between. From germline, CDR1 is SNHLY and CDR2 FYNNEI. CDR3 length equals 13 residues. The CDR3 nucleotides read TGTGCCAGCAAGTGGGAGACGACCTACGAGCAGTACTTC. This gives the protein CASKWETTYEQYF. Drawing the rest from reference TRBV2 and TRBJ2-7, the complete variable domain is EPEVTQTPSHQVTQMGQEVILRCVPISNHLYFYWYRQILGQKVEFLVSFYNNEISEKSEIFDDQFSVERPDGSNFTLKIRSTKLEDSAMYFCASKWETTYEQYFGPGTRLTVT.

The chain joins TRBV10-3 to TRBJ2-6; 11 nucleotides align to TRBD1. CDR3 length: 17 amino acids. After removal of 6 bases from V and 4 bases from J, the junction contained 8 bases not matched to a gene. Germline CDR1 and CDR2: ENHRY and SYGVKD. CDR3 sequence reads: CAISAGQGAAGANVLTF. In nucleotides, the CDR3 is TGTGCCATCAGCGCTGGACAGGGGGCTGCGGGGGCCAACGTCCTGACTTTC.

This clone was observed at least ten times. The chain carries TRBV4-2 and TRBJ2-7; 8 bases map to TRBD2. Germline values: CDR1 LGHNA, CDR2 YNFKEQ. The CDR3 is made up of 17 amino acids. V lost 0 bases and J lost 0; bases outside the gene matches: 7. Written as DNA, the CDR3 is TGTGCCAGCAGCCAAGAAGGAAGCGGGAGATCCTCCTACGAGCAGTACTTC. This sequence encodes CASSQEGSGRSSYEQYF.

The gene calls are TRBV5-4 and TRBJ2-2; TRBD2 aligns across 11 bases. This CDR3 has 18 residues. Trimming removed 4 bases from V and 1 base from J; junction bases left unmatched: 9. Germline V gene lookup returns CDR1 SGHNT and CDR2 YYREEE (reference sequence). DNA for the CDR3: TGTGCCAGCAGCCCCCTGCTAGCGGGGGGTATGAACACCGGGGAGCTGTTTTTT. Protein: CASSPLLAGGMNTGELFF.

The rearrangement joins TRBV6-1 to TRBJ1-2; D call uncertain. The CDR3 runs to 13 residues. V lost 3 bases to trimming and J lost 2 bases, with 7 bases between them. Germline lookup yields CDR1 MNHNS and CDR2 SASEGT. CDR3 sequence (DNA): TGTGCCAGCAGTGAGGTGGGCAACTATGGCTACACCTTC. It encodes CASSEVGNYGYTF.

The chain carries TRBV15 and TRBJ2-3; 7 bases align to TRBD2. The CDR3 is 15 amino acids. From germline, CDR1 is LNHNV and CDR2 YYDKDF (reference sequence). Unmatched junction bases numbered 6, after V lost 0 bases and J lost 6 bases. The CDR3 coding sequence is TGTGCCACCAGCAGAGATCGCGGGAGTGTGGATACGCAGTATTTT. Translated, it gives CATSRDRGSVDTQYF. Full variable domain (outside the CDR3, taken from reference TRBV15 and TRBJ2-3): DAMVIQNPRYQVTQFGKPVTLSCSQTLNHNVMYWYQQKSSQAPKLLFHYYDKDFNNEADTPDNFQSRRPNTSFCFLDIRSPGLGDTAMYLCATSRDRGSVDTQYFGPGTRLTVL.

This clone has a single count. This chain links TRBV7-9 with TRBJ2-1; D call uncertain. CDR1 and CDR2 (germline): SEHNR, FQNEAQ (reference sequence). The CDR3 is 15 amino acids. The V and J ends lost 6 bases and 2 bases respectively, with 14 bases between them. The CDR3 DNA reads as TGTGCCAGCAGGCAAAGCGACCCGACCTACAATGAGCAGTTCTTC. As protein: CASRQSDPTYNEQFF.

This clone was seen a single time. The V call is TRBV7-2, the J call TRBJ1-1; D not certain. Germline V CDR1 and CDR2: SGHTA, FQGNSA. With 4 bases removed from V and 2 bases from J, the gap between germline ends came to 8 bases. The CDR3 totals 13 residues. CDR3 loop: CASSSIGNTEAFF. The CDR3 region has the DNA TGTGCCAGCAGCTCCATCGGTAACACTGAAGCTTTCTTT.

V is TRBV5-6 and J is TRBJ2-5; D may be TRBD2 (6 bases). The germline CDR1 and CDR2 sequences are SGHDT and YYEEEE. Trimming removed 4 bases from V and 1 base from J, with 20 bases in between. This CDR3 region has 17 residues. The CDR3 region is CASSQARGRGLQETQYF. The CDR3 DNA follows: TGTGCCAGCAGCCAAGCAAGGGGACGGGGACTCCAAGAGACCCAGTACTTC.

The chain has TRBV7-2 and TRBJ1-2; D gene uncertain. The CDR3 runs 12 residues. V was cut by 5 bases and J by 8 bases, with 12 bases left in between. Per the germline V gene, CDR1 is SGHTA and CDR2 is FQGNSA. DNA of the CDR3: TGTGCCAGCAGCCCGGCACGGGGAGGCTACACCTTC. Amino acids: CASSPARGGYTF.

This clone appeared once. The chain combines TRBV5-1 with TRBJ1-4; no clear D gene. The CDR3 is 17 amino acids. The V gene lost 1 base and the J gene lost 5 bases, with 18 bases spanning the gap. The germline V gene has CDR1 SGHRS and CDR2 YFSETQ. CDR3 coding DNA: TGCGCCAGCAGCTTGATAGGGAGTCGCACCGTAAATGAAAAACTGTTTTTT. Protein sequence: CASSLIGSRTVNEKLFF.

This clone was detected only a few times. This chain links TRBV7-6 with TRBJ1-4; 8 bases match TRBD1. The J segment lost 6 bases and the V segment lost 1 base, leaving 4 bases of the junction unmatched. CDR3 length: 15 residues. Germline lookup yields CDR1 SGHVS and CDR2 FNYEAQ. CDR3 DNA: TGTGCCAGCAGCTTAGAGACAGGGGTCGATGAAAAACTGTTTTTT. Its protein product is CASSLETGVDEKLFF. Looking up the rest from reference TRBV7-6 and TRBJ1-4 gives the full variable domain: GAGVSQSPRYKVTKRGQDVALRCDPISGHVSLYWYRQALGQGPEFLTYFNYEAQQDKSGLPNDRFSAERPEGSISTLTIQRTEQRDSAMYRCASSLETGVDEKLFFGSGTQLSVL.

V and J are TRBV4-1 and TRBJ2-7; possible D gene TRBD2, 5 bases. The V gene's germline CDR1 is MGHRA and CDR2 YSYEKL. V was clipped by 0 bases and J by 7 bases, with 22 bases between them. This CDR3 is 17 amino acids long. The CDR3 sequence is CASSQEKAVVGSREQYF. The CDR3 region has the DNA TGCGCCAGCAGCCAAGAGAAAGCGGTGGTGGGTTCGAGGGAGCAGTACTTC.

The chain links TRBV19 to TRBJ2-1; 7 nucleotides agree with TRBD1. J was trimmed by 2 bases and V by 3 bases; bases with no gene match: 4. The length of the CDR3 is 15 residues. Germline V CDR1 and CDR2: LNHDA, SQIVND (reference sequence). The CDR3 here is CASSIGGQAYNEQFF. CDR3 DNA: TGTGCCAGTAGTATTGGAGGACAGGCCTACAATGAGCAGTTCTTC.

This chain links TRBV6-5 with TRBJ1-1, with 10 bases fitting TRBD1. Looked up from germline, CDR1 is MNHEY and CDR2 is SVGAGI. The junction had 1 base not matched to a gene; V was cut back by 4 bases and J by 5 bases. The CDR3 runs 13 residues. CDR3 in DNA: TGTGCCAGCAGTTCGGGACAGGGGACTGAAGCTTTCTTT. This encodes CASSSGQGTEAFF.

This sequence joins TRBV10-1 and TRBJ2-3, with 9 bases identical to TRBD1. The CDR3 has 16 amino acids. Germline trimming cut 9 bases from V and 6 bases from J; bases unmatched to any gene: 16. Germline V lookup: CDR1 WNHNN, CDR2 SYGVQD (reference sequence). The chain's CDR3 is CARDVKGTGSRDTQYF. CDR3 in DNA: TGCGCCAGAGATGTAAAGGGGACAGGGAGCAGGGATACGCAGTATTTT.

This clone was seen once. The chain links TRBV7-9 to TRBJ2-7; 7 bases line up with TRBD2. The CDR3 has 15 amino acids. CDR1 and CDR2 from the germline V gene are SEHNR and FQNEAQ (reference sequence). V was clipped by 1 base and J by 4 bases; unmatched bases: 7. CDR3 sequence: CASSLGSSGLYEQYF. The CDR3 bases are TGTGCCAGCAGCTTAGGCTCTAGCGGACTTTACGAGCAGTACTTC.